This entry is about one T cell receptor beta chain. No antigen is known for it. The sample originates from a study of cytomegalovirus exposure and HLA in healthy donors. Across the whole study: Counted in an early data release were approximately 85 million unique TCRs from HLA-typed donors.

With 60 Vbeta and 13 Jbeta primers, the PCR was carried out. Produced via immunoSEQ multiplex PCR; TCRdb's table is partial and in-frame only. The sample shows under 140,000 clones, about 73% of them seen only once. Overall study results and limits: Roughly even sequencing depth across donors was the assumption behind the presence/absence analyses. According to a later analysis, most TCR beta chains associated with CMV appeared HLA-restricted. A later analysis showed TCR association rates differing by HLA locus, peaking at DRB1 and lowest at HLA-C.

Germline V gene data show CDR1 as GTSNPN and CDR2 as SVGIG (reference sequence). This CDR3 region has 13 residues. Deletions cut 6 bases from V and 7 bases from J, with 16 bases between. The TCR comes from a woman younger than 45 in good health and CMV-seronegative. Sequencing used PBMCs. This chain links TRBV30 with TRBJ2-1; a possible D gene is TRBD1 (6 bases). CDR3: CACPGTSFNEQFF. The CDR3 DNA follows: TGTGCCTGCCCCGGGACAAGCTTTAATGAGCAGTTCTTC.